The entry below gives a single TCR beta chain sequence along with its context. Its antigen is unidentified. TCRdb reprocessed the 5' RACE reads with MiXCR, giving one entry per CDR3 protein. The table includes approximately 440,000 distinct CDR3 sequences, about a sixth detected once. Germline values: CDR1 SGHTS, CDR2 YDEGEE. V gave up 5 bases and J gave up 4 bases, with 18 bases separating them. The CDR3 length is 15 residues. This sample was included in a study of CD8 T cells in ankylosing spondylitis. Study results and limitations: Among TCR beta sequences, a motif of several highly homologous variants appeared characteristic of ankylosing spondylitis blood.

Input material: blood, either unsorted or a sorted T cell fraction (not recorded which). The source of this sequence is a male donor with ankylosing spondylitis. This chain uses TRBV5-8 with TRBJ1-1, with D possibly matching TRBD1 (5 bases). The CDR3 reads CASRSVRRQGTEAFF. The CDR3 bases are TGTGCCAGCAGATCCGTTCGTAGGCAGGGCACTGAAGCTTTCTTT.